This paragraph covers one T cell receptor beta chain sequence. What it binds is not known. The data were produced by immunoSEQ multiplex PCR, yet TCRdb's version contains in-frame clones alone and is incomplete. The sample gives about 150,000 clones, 93% of which show up once; 5% to 6.5% is in the top ten. This sample is part of a study of T cell responses to AZD1222 COVID-19 vaccine. Study outcomes and limitations: Spike as a whole was targeted by vaccine-associated CD4 TCRs, dominant at 160-218 and 743-854. Most donors were white British, females outnumbered males, and clonal diversity was possibly underestimated. Sampling that yielded the repertoires occurred only after the peak T cell response.

This CDR3 region has 14 residues. Germline values: CDR1 LNHDA, CDR2 SQIVND (reference sequence). The trim removed 5 bases at V and 7 bases at J, leaving 7 bases unmatched. The clonotype comes from an adult in good health. The V gene is TRBV19, the J gene TRBJ1-4, with TRBD1 matching over 7 bases. The sequencing used peripheral blood, collected on day 0 of AZD1222 vaccination. CDR3 sequence reads: CASSSGTAGEKLFF. As DNA, the CDR3 is TGTGCCAGTAGTTCCGGGACAGCTGGTGAAAAACTGTTTTTT.